One sample yielded the 31 T cell receptor beta chains listed below, sequenced in a study of T cell responses to AZD1222 COVID-19 vaccine. Repertoires were generated with immunoSEQ multiplex PCR, while TCRdb's copy carries only in-frame clones and drops some. The sample lists about 93,000 clones; 80% to 90% were seen once. The sample was peripheral blood, taken 28 days after the second AZD1222 dose. These receptor sequences come from an adult who received the AZD1222 COVID-19 vaccine.

This chain connects TRBV12-5 to TRBJ2-7; D might be TRBD2 (5 bases). Trimming left V 6 bases short and J 0 bases short, with 15 bases between. Germline V gives CDR1 LGHNT, CDR2 FRNRAP. The CDR3 runs 15 residues. The CDR3 sequence: CASGPTSSVSYEQYF. The CDR3 region has the DNA TGTGCTAGTGGCCCTACGAGTAGCGTCTCCTACGAGCAGTACTTC.

CDR3 nucleotide sequence: TGCGCCAGCAGCCAAGATTTAAGGGGGCCAGGGCGTTATAGCAATCAGCCCCAGCATTTT. Translation gives CASSQDLRGPGRYSNQPQHF. This rearrangement joins TRBV4-3 to TRBJ1-5; 7 positions match TRBD1. The CDR3 totals 20 residues. The J segment lost 0 bases and the V segment lost 0 bases, leaving 14 bases of the junction unmatched. Germline CDR1 reads LGHNA; CDR2 reads YSLEER.

The genes are TRBV6-6 and TRBJ1-1; the match to TRBD1 covers 8 bases. The CDR3 loop spans 14 amino acids. The germline gives CDR1 MNHNY, CDR2 SVGAGI (reference sequence). J lost 11 bases, V lost 4 bases, and 12 bases had no gene match. Here the CDR3 DNA reads TGTGCCAGCAGTTCCCCGACAGGGGTGGGGGGTGCTTTCTTT. Translation gives CASSSPTGVGGAFF.

V is TRBV20-1 and J is TRBJ1-2; 8 positions match TRBD1. Germline V gene data show CDR1 as DFQATT and CDR2 as SNEGSKA (reference sequence). Trimming cost V 6 bases and J 4 bases; bases outside gene matches: 7. The CDR3 has 13 residues. For the CDR3, the DNA is TGCAGTGCGAGTCCAGGGGGCGCCTATGGCTACACCTTC. Protein: CSASPGGAYGYTF.

This clone has only a few counts. The chain's CDR3 is CASSQENPGQGLSGANVLTF. CDR3 in DNA: TGCGCCAGCAGCCAAGAGAACCCGGGACAGGGTCTCTCTGGGGCCAACGTCCTGACTTTC. V usage is TRBV4-3 and J usage is TRBJ2-6; 9 positions agree with TRBD1. Looked up from germline, CDR1 is LGHNA and CDR2 is YSLEER. V shed 0 bases, J shed 0 bases, and the junction held 9 bases outside the gene matches. The CDR3 contains 20 residues.

V is TRBV28 and J is TRBJ1-4; no clear D. V was shortened by 3 bases and J by 13 bases, with 12 bases between the two germline ends. This CDR3 spans 12 amino acids. CDR1 is MDHEN, CDR2 SYDVKM, per germline. CDR3 sequence (DNA): TGTGCCAGCAGTTTTAGAACCGAGCGACTGTTTTTT. This codes for CASSFRTERLFF.

This chain uses TRBV27 with TRBJ1-5, with 11 positions matching TRBD1. Germline V gives CDR1 MNHEY, CDR2 SMNVEV (reference sequence). With 3 bases clipped from V and 6 bases from J, the junction kept 4 bases outside the gene matches. The CDR3 runs 15 residues. CDR3 nucleotide sequence: TGTGCCAGCAGTTTTGGACAGGGGGCAGGTCAGCCCCAGCATTTT. This encodes CASSFGQGAGQPQHF.

The chain is built from TRBV7-2 and TRBJ2-3; 8 nucleotides line up with TRBD2. This CDR3 is 15 amino acids long. V dropped 2 bases and J dropped 2; count of bases not matched to a gene: 3. The germline CDR1 and CDR2 sequences are SGHTA and FQGNSA. CDR3 protein: CASSLLAGITDTQYF. For the CDR3, the DNA is TGTGCCAGCAGCTTACTAGCGGGCATCACAGATACGCAGTATTTT.

This clone occurred once. The V call is TRBV18, the J call TRBJ2-7; D possibly corresponds to TRBD2 (6 bases). The CDR3 consists of 14 residues. CDR1 is KGHSH and CDR2 is LQKENI in the germline V gene. The V gene lost 3 bases and the J gene lost 8 bases, with 17 bases spanning the gap. The CDR3 region is CASSPTGDGGKQYF. The DNA of the CDR3 is TGTGCCAGCTCACCCACCGGGGACGGGGGAAAGCAGTACTTC.

V and J are TRBV7-8 and TRBJ2-2, with TRBD1 as a possible D gene (7 bases). CDR1 and CDR2 (germline): SGHVS, FQNEAQ. Trimming took 1 base from V and 3 from J, leaving 12 bases between them. CDR3 length: 16 amino acids. CDR3 bases: TGTGCCAGCAGCTTAGGAGGCAGGGGGGACACCGGGGAGCTGTTTTTT. Its protein is CASSLGGRGDTGELFF.

This chain links TRBV7-2 with TRBJ2-1, with 13 bases fitting TRBD2. The CDR3 is 19 residues long. The V gene end was trimmed by 3 bases and the J gene end by 0 bases; junction bases not matched to a gene: 8. Germline V gene lookup returns CDR1 SGHTA and CDR2 FQGNSA. CDR3 nucleotides: TGTGCCAGCAGCTTCGCGGGACTAGCGGGGCTCCGCTCCTACAATGAGCAGTTCTTC. Its protein is CASSFAGLAGLRSYNEQFF.

This chain links TRBV5-6 with TRBJ2-7; 8 bases match TRBD2. Germline V gives CDR1 SGHDT, CDR2 YYEEEE. With 4 bases clipped from V and 0 bases from J, the junction kept 0 bases outside the gene matches. The CDR3 loop spans 13 amino acids. For the CDR3, the DNA is TGTGCCAGCAGCCGGGGGGGCTCCTACGAGCAGTACTTC. Translated: CASSRGGSYEQYF. Full variable domain (outside the CDR3, taken from reference TRBV5-6 and TRBJ2-7): DAGVTQSPTHLIKTRGQQVTLRCSPKSGHDTVSWYQQALGQGPQFIFQYYEEEERQRGNFPDRFSGHQFPNYSSELNVNALLLGDSALYLCASSRGGSYEQYFGPGTRLTVT.

V and J are TRBV9 and TRBJ2-2; D call uncertain. V was shortened by 3 bases and J by 6 bases, with 6 bases between the two germline ends. There are 12 residues in the CDR3. Per the germline V gene, CDR1 is SGDLS and CDR2 is YYNGEE. The DNA of the CDR3 is TGTGCCAGCAGCGAATATTCCGGGGAGCTGTTTTTT. It codes for CASSEYSGELFF.

Concerning this clone: In the same sample, other DNA sequences code for this CDR3. The V and J genes are TRBV3-1 (or the pseudogene TRBV3-2) and TRBJ1-3; possible D gene TRBD1, 5 bases. This CDR3 has 15 amino acids. V was trimmed by 1 base and J by 0 bases, leaving 7 bases between them. Germline V lookup: CDR1 LGHDT, CDR2 YNNKEL (reference sequence). CDR3 DNA: TGTGCCAGCAGCCAAGCAGGGAGCTCTGGAAACACCATATATTTT. Residues: CASSQAGSSGNTIYF.

The chain is built from TRBV19 and TRBJ1-6, with D tentatively TRBD1 (5 bases). The CDR3 consists of 17 residues. Trimming cost V 3 bases and J 0 bases, with 12 bases left between them. From germline, CDR1 is LNHDA and CDR2 SQIVND (reference sequence). In nucleotides, the CDR3 is TGTGCCAGTAGTATCGGGACTCAAAGCTCCTATAATTCACCCCTCCACTTT. Translated, it gives CASSIGTQSSYNSPLHF.

J is TRBJ2-1 and V is TRBV5-1; 10 bases match TRBD2. From germline, CDR1 is SGHRS and CDR2 YFSETQ. With V trimmed by 3 bases and J by 2 bases, 5 bases remained unmatched. The CDR3 is made up of 16 amino acids. CDR3 DNA sequence: TGCGCCAGCAGCTCCTCCGGGACTAGCGCCTACAATGAGCAGTTCTTC. Amino acids: CASSSSGTSAYNEQFF.

The chain couples TRBV6-5 to TRBJ2-7; 9 positions match TRBD2. V lost 7 bases and J lost 4; bases outside the gene matches: 8. CDR3 size: 14 residues. CDR1 MNHEY and CDR2 SVGAGI come from the germline V gene. CDR3 sequence: CASIKTSGPYEQYF. As DNA, the CDR3 is TGTGCCAGCATTAAAACTAGCGGGCCGTACGAGCAGTACTTC.

Only a few counts were recorded for this clone. The rearrangement links TRBV10-3 to TRBJ2-7; the match to TRBD1 covers 8 bases. Germline V gene sequence: CDR1 ENHRY, CDR2 SYGVKD. The ends lost 6 bases at V and 5 bases at J; junction bases unmatched: 3. CDR3 length: 12 residues. The CDR3 loop is CAIRDRADEQYF. The CDR3 region has the DNA TGTGCCATCAGGGACAGGGCAGACGAGCAGTACTTC.

This clone was detected only once. The chain is built from TRBV5-5 and TRBJ2-1; 13 bases are shared with TRBD2. CDR1 SGHKS and CDR2 YYEKEE come from the germline V gene (reference sequence). This CDR3 region has 17 residues. Trimming took 4 bases from V and 3 from J; bases not matched to a gene: 7. CDR3 sequence reads: CASSRSGTSGDYNEQFF. The CDR3 bases are TGTGCCAGCAGCCGGTCGGGGACTAGCGGGGACTACAATGAGCAGTTCTTC.

This clone was counted a single time. V usage is TRBV18 and J usage is TRBJ1-1, with 9 bases identical to TRBD1. V lost 6 bases to trimming and J lost 4 bases; unmatched junction nucleotides: 9. CDR1 and CDR2 (germline): KGHSH, LQKENI. The CDR3 has 15 residues. In DNA form, the CDR3 reads TGTGCCAGCTCCCGGGACAGGGAATTGGGCACTGAAGCTTTCTTT. It yields the protein CASSRDRELGTEAFF.

This clone was detected only once. This rearrangement joins TRBV2 to TRBJ2-7, with unresolved D. Trimming removed 8 bases at V and 0 bases at J, with 11 bases between. The CDR3 has 13 amino acids. Germline CDR1 is SNHLY and CDR2 is FYNNEI. The chain's CDR3 is CASSMADSYEQYF. DNA for the CDR3: TGTGCCAGCTCCATGGCGGACTCCTACGAGCAGTACTTC.

This clone was picked up one time. V is TRBV15 and J is TRBJ2-7; 11 bases agree with TRBD2. V shed 1 base and J 5 bases; nucleotides not matched to a gene: 4. The CDR3 has 15 amino acids. The germline V gene encodes CDR1 LNHNV and CDR2 YYDKDF (reference sequence). CDR3: CATSRGTSGSDEQYF. The CDR3 DNA is TGTGCCACCAGCAGAGGAACTAGCGGGAGCGACGAGCAGTACTTC.

The chain joins TRBV7-3 to TRBJ1-1; D remains ambiguous. CDR1 is SGHTA and CDR2 is FQGTGA in the germline V gene. V dropped 2 bases and J dropped 1 base, with 5 bases sitting between them. CDR3 length: 13 amino acids. The CDR3 DNA reads TGTGCCAGCAGCTTACAATCGAACACTGAAGCTTTCTTT. Encoded protein: CASSLQSNTEAFF. Variable domain in full (rest from reference TRBV7-3 and TRBJ1-1): GAGVSQTPSNKVTEKGKYVELRCDPISGHTALYWYRQSLGQGPEFLIYFQGTGAADDSGLPNDRFFAVRPEGSVSTLKIQRTERGDSAVYLCASSLQSNTEAFFGQGTRLTVV.

V is TRBV5-1 and J is TRBJ1-1; 7 nucleotides agree with TRBD1. The CDR3 runs 15 residues. The germline CDR1 and CDR2 sequences are SGHRS and YFSETQ. The V segment lost 2 bases and the J segment 3 bases; nucleotides outside the gene matches: 7. The CDR3: CASSLTGERDTEAFF. CDR3 DNA: TGCGCCAGCAGCTTAACAGGGGAAAGGGACACTGAAGCTTTCTTT.

The rearrangement uses TRBV5-6 and TRBJ2-5; possibly TRBD1 for D (5 bases). Germline V gene sequence: CDR1 SGHDT, CDR2 YYEEEE. V lost 3 bases to trimming and J lost 5 bases, with 14 bases between them. The CDR3 contains 14 residues. CDR3 region: CASSWGFAGETQYF. As DNA, the CDR3 is TGTGCCAGCAGCTGGGGTTTCGCAGGGGAGACCCAGTACTTC.

V and J are TRBV5-1 and TRBJ2-7; a possible D gene is TRBD1 (6 bases). The CDR3 contains 14 residues. Trimming left V 0 bases short and J 1 base short, with 8 bases between. Germline V CDR1 and CDR2: SGHRS, YFSETQ. The CDR3 loop is CASSLAGQSYEQYF. The CDR3 DNA is TGCGCCAGCAGCTTGGCCGGACAGTCCTACGAGCAGTACTTC.

The rearrangement links TRBV7-9 to TRBJ2-3; the D is unclear. Trimming shortened V by 3 bases and J by 4 bases, and 11 bases separated the two germline ends. The CDR3 extends over 14 amino acids. Germline CDR1 reads SEHNR; CDR2 reads FQNEAQ (reference sequence). The CDR3 DNA reads TGTGCCAGCAGCTTCTATGACCCCGCAGATACGCAGTATTTT. The encoded protein is CASSFYDPADTQYF.

V and J are TRBV6-6 and TRBJ2-2; the D gene is possibly TRBD2 (5 bases). V shed 8 bases and J shed 2 bases, with 12 bases lying between them. The CDR3 contains 14 residues. Germline V CDR1 and CDR2: MNHNY, SVGAGI (reference sequence). This chain's CDR3 is CASVARANTGELFF. CDR3 coding DNA: TGTGCCAGCGTAGCGCGAGCTAACACCGGGGAGCTGTTTTTT.

A note on this clone: Mismatch with germline at one junction end may stem from a read error. The rearrangement uses TRBV7-7 and TRBJ2-3; 7 bases map to TRBD2. CDR1 and CDR2 (germline): SSHAT, FNYEAQ (reference sequence). This CDR3 region has 15 residues. The CDR3 bases are TGTGCTAGCAGCTCGTCGGGAGGCCTCGGAGATACGCAGTATTTT. This encodes CASSSSGGLGDTQYF.

Only a few counts were recorded for this clone. The V gene is TRBV2, the J gene TRBJ2-1; D not resolved. Trimming pared 4 bases from V and 10 bases from J, leaving 14 bases between. CDR3 length equals 13 residues. Per the germline V gene, CDR1 is SNHLY and CDR2 is FYNNEI. This CDR3 is CASSVVWDYEQFF. The CDR3 DNA follows: TGTGCCAGCAGTGTAGTGTGGGATTACGAGCAGTTCTTC.

The chain recombines TRBV7-8 with TRBJ2-5, with D perhaps TRBD1 (5 bases). This CDR3 spans 14 amino acids. Trimming stripped 3 bases from V and 4 bases from J, with 12 bases between. CDR1 and CDR2 (germline): SGHVS, FQNEAQ. The CDR3 region has the DNA TGTGCCAGCAGCTTGCGGCGGACACTAGAGACCCAGTACTTC. Its translation: CASSLRRTLETQYF.